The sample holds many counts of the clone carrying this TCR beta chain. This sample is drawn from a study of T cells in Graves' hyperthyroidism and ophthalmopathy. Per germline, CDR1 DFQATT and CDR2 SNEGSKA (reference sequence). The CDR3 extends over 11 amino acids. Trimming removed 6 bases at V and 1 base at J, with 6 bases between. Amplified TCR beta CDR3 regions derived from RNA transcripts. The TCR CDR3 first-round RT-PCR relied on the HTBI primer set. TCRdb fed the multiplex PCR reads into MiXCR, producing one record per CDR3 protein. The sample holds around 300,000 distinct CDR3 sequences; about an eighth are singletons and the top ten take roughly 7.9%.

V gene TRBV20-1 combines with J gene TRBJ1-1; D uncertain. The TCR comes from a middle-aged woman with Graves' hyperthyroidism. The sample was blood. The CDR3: CSAVRNTEAFF. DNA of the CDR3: TGCAGTGCGGTCAGGAACACTGAAGCTTTCTTT.